Following are 8 T cell receptor beta chains from one sample sequenced in a study of T cell repertoires in cytomegalovirus infection. TCRdb re-derived calls from the reads in MiXCR, one entry per CDR3 protein. The table lists approximately 470,000 distinct CDR3 sequences, roughly 43% of them singletons. Their antigens remain unidentified. Sequencing used cultured PBMCs, obtained from culture after CMV antigen stimulation. The receptors derive from a human donor in good health (CMV status not recorded). Some clones in this sample may be carry-over from other donors' samples.

This chain connects TRBV20-1 to TRBJ2-7; 9 bases align to TRBD1. CDR1 and CDR2 (germline): DFQATT, SNEGSKA (reference sequence). With V trimmed by 3 bases and J by 6 bases, 12 bases remained unmatched. The CDR3 extends over 15 amino acids. CDR3 in DNA: TGCAGTGCTAGTACTTCCGGGACAGGGATACTCGAGCAGTACTTC. This codes for CSASTSGTGILEQYF.

This clonotype was counted a few times. The rearrangement joins TRBV12-3 or TRBV12-4 to TRBJ1-2, with D possibly TRBD1 on 5 matching bases. Deletions cut 6 bases from V and 5 bases from J, with 22 bases between. CDR3 length: 16 residues. DNA of the CDR3: TGTGCCAGCAGCGGGGGAGGGTCGGCCACTTATTATGGCTACACCTTC. Its protein is CASSGGGSATYYGYTF.

This rearrangement joins TRBV6-1 to TRBJ2-5, with TRBD2 identical over 10 bases. Germline V lookup: CDR1 MNHNS, CDR2 SASEGT. V gave up 8 bases and J gave up 3 bases; unmatched junction bases: 12. The CDR3 length is 16 residues. The DNA of the CDR3 is TGTGCCAGCGGTGGGGCTAGCGGGAGAAGGGAAGAGACCCAGTACTTC. Translated, it gives CASGGASGRREETQYF.

This clonotype turned up a few times. The chain is built from TRBV12-3 or TRBV12-4 and TRBJ1-2, with D possibly being TRBD1 (6 bases). The CDR3 runs to 13 residues. V dropped 5 bases and J dropped 2 bases, with 9 bases sitting between them. CDR3: CASSITGNYGYTF. In nucleotides, the CDR3 is TGTGCCAGCAGTATAACAGGGAACTATGGCTACACCTTC.

This chain connects TRBV29-1 to TRBJ2-3, with 11 positions matching TRBD2. Germline V gives CDR1 SQVTM, CDR2 ANQGSEA. The CDR3 contains 13 residues. J gave up 5 bases and V 5 bases, and 3 bases lay outside the gene matches. The CDR3 sequence is CSVRLAGLDTQYF. For the CDR3, the DNA is TGCAGCGTTAGACTAGCGGGGCTAGATACGCAGTATTTT.

The chain couples TRBV5-4 to TRBJ1-1, with D perhaps TRBD1 (5 bases). V gave up 7 bases and J gave up 4 bases, with 14 bases separating them. The CDR3 is 13 residues long. From germline, CDR1 is SGHNT and CDR2 YYREEE (reference sequence). The CDR3: CASRSGESTEAFF. The CDR3 bases are TGTGCCAGCCGATCGGGGGAAAGCACTGAAGCTTTCTTT.

The chain couples TRBV7-9 to TRBJ2-2; weak D call: TRBD1 (5 bases). Per germline, CDR1 SEHNR and CDR2 FQNEAQ (reference sequence). Trimming took off 6 bases at V and 4 bases at J, with 12 bases between the two ends. The CDR3 spans 14 residues. CDR3 nucleotides: TGTGCCAGCAGACCAGGGTTAAGCACCGGGGAGCTGTTTTTT. Translated: CASRPGLSTGELFF.

This clonotype was seen a handful of times. V and J are TRBV9 and TRBJ2-7, with D perhaps TRBD1 (5 bases). From germline, CDR1 is SGDLS and CDR2 YYNGEE. Deletions cut 4 bases from V and 2 bases from J, with 13 bases between. This CDR3 comprises 14 residues. CDR3 nucleotide sequence: TGTGCCAGCAGCCCCACCAGCAGGGCCTACGAGCAGTACTTC. Amino acids: CASSPTSRAYEQYF.